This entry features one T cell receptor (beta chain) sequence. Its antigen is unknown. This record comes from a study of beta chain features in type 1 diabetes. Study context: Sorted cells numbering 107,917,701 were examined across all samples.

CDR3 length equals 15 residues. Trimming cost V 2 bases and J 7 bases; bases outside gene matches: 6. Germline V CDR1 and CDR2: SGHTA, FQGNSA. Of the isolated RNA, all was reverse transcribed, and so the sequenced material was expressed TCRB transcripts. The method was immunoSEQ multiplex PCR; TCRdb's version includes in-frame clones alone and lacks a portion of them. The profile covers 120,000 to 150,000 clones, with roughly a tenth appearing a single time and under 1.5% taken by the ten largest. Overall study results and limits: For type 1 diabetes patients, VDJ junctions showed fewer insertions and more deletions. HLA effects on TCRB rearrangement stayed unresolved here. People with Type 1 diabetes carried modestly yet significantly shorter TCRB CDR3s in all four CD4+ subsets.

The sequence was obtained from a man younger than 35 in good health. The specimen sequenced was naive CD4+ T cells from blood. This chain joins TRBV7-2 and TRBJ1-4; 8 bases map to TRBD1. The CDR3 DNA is TGTGCCAGCAGCTTATCCGGACAGGGAGGTGAAAAACTGTTTTTT. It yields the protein CASSLSGQGGEKLFF.